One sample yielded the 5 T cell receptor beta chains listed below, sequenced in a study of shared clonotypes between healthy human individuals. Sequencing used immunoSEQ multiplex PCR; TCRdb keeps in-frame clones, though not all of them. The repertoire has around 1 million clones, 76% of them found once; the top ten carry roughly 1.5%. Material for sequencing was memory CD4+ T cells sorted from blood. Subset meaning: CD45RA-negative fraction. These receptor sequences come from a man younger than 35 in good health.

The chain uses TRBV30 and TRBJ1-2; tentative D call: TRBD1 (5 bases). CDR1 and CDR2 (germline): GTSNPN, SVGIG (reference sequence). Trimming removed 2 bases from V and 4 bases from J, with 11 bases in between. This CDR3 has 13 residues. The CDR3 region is CAWSWGETYGYTF. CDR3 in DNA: TGTGCCTGGAGTTGGGGGGAAACCTATGGCTACACCTTC.

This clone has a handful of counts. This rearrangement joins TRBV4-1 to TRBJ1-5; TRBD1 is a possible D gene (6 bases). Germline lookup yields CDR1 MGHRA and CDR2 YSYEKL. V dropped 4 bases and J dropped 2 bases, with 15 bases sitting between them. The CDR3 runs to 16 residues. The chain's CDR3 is CASSPSGGGGNQPQHF. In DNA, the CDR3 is TGCGCCAGCAGCCCCTCCGGGGGCGGCGGCAATCAGCCCCAGCATTTT.

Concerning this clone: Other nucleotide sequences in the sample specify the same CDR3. CDR3 in amino acids: CASSLGQGNTEAFF. The DNA for the CDR3 is TGTGCCAGCAGTCTCGGACAGGGTAACACTGAAGCTTTCTTT. The chain employs TRBV28 and TRBJ1-1; 8 positions agree with TRBD1. This CDR3 has 14 amino acids. Germline V gene lookup returns CDR1 MDHEN and CDR2 SYDVKM. V lost 5 bases to trimming and J lost 2 bases; unmatched junction nucleotides: 4.

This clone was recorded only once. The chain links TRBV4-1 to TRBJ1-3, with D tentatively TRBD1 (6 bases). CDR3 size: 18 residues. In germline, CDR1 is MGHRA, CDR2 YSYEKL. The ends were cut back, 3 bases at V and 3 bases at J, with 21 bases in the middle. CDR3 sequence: CASSQAPQGLRYGNTIYF. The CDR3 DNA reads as TGCGCCAGCAGCCAGGCCCCACAGGGTTTACGTTATGGAAACACCATATATTTT.

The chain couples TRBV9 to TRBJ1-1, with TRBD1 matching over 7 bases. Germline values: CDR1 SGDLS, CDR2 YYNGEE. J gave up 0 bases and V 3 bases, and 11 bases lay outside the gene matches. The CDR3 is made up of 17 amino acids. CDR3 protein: CASSAGNTGTVNTEAFF. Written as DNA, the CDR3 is TGTGCCAGCAGCGCTGGGAATACCGGGACAGTGAACACTGAAGCTTTCTTT.